Listed below are T cell receptor beta chains from one sample, sequenced in a study of T cells in localized non-small cell lung cancer. The data were produced by immunoSEQ multiplex PCR, yet TCRdb's version contains in-frame clones alone and is incomplete. The data contain nearly 3,000 clones, just under 25% of them singletons. Sequencing used lung tumor tissue, obtained before any cancer treatment. Receptor source: a man aged 35 to 70 with stage III lung adenocarcinoma. Both conserved end residues are part of each CDR3. Fields, in order: D gene, clone size, V gene, J gene, CDR3 protein, CDR3 DNA. The D gene is left open where the match is weak. Rows give clone size only sometimes, using once, few, many, or a class for an expanded clone.

D: NA
size: few
V: TRBV28
J: TRBJ1-5
CDR3: CASSVRGRGAIQPQHF
DNA: TGTGCCAGCAGCGTCCGGGGCCGAGGGGCGATCCAGCCCCAGCATTTT

D: NA
size: medium-sized
V: TRBV11-3
J: TRBJ2-1
CDR3: CASSPRGSYNEQFF
DNA: TGTGCCAGCAGCCCCCGGGGCTCCTACAATGAGCAGTTCTTC

D: NA
size: once
V: TRBV5-1
J: TRBJ1-4
CDR3: CASSVTSTNEKLFF
DNA: TGCGCCAGCAGCGTGACCTCAACTAATGAAAAACTGTTTTTT

D: NA
size: NA
V: TRBV5-1
J: TRBJ1-1
CDR3: CASRYLLQGSEAFF
DNA: TGCGCCAGCAGATATCTTTTACAGGGATCTGAAGCTTTCTTT

D: TRBD2
size: NA
V: TRBV6-8
J: TRBJ2-7
CDR3: CASSKLAGVYEQYF
DNA: TGTGCCAGCAGTAAACTAGCGGGGGTCTACGAGCAGTACTTC

D: TRBD1
size: NA
V: TRBV25-1
J: TRBJ1-2
CDR3: CASRGQGVYGYTF
DNA: TGTGCCAGCCGGGGACAGGGGGTGTATGGCTACACCTTC

D: NA
size: few
V: TRBV6-8
J: TRBJ1-5
CDR3: CAISKTVSGGNQPQHF
DNA: TGTGCCATCAGTAAGACAGTGTCGGGAGGCAATCAGCCCCAGCATTTT

D: NA
size: NA
V: TRBV11-3
J: TRBJ2-7
CDR3: CASSLQGLSYEQYF
DNA: TGTGCCAGCAGCTTACAGGGCCTATCCTACGAGCAGTACTTC

D: NA
size: NA
V: TRBV11-3
J: TRBJ1-4
CDR3: CASSSGVAGNEKLFF
DNA: TGTGCCAGCAGCTCCGGGGTGGCGGGTAATGAAAAACTGTTTTTT

D: TRBD2
size: NA
V: TRBV19
J: TRBJ2-2
CDR3: CASMWRGNSNTGELFF
DNA: TGTGCCAGTATGTGGCGGGGGAACTCGAACACCGGGGAGCTGTTTTTT

D: NA
size: NA
V: TRBV19
J: TRBJ2-7
CDR3: CASSTAGTLRIYEQYF
DNA: TGTGCCAGTAGTACCGCCGGGACATTAAGAATCTACGAGCAGTACTTC